The 5 T cell receptor beta chains below all came from one sample that was sequenced in a study of neurological immune-mediated disorders (dated by TCRdb to about 2019). According to the study, the label for this sample's time point signals: longitudinal time-point 3. The library relied on 5' RACE. The instrument was an Illumina HiSeq 2500. Through fastp at Q25 and MiXCR, TCRdb rebuilt clones from the public reads, retaining in-frame beta chains. Every distinct CDR3 protein forms one entry, paired with its most common genes and DNA. The sample table holds tens of thousands of distinct CDR3 sequences, of which 3.5% to 5.5% were seen once. The ten largest clones represent 4.5% to 6% of the sample. Sequencing used PBMCs. The receptors were sampled from a woman aged 55-69 years with multiple sclerosis.

This clonotype has a count of ten or more. The rearrangement uses TRBV6-6 and TRBJ1-5; D gene ambiguous. The CDR3 contains 16 residues. Germline values: CDR1 MNHNY, CDR2 SVGAGI (reference sequence). V lost 4 bases, J lost 6 bases, and 19 bases lay in between. The CDR3 bases are TGTGCCAGCAGTTCCCCCGAGCGGTCAGCTAGTCAGCCCCAGCATTTT. Protein product: CASSSPERSASQPQHF.

In its sample, this clonotype was seen many times. The chain couples TRBV5-1 to TRBJ1-6; a possible D gene is TRBD1 (5 bases). Germline-derived CDR1 and CDR2 are SGHRS and YFSETQ. This CDR3 region has 17 residues. The germline V and J ends were trimmed by 0 bases and 11 bases, with 21 bases remaining between them. This chain's CDR3 is CASSLDQGQPGRTPLHF. The DNA for the CDR3 is TGCGCCAGCAGCTTGGACCAGGGTCAGCCAGGTCGGACACCCCTCCACTTT.

This clonotype came up a few times. This may come from a read error, since a much larger clone is one base off. The chain links TRBV7-9 to TRBJ2-1, with D hard to call. Germline CDR1 and CDR2: SEHNR and FQNEAQ (reference sequence). Trimming cost V 4 bases and J 4 bases, with 11 bases left between them. This CDR3 spans 14 amino acids. In DNA, the CDR3 is TGTGCCAGCAGCTCGGTAGGAAAGTACAATGAGCAGTTCTTC. Translating gives CASSSVGKYNEQFF. Filled out from reference TRBV7-9 and TRBJ2-1, the complete variable domain reads DTGVSQNPRHKITKRGQNVTFRCDPISEHNRLYWYRQTLGQGPEFLTYFQNEAQLEKSRLLSDRFSAERPKGSFSTLEIQRTEQGDSAMYLCASSSVGKYNEQFFGPGTRLTVL.

This clonotype has at least ten counts. The chain couples TRBV28 to TRBJ1-5, with D possibly matching TRBD1 (5 bases). Germline CDR1 reads MDHEN; CDR2 reads SYDVKM. The CDR3 runs to 12 residues. The V end was cut by 7 bases, the J end by 5 bases, with 9 bases between. The CDR3 here is CASTGVDQPQHF. Here the CDR3 DNA reads TGTGCCAGCACGGGGGTGGATCAGCCCCAGCATTTT.

This clonotype was counted at least ten times. The chain couples TRBV9 to TRBJ2-2, with 8 nucleotides matching TRBD2. The CDR3 is 14 residues long. V lost 3 bases, J lost 6 bases, and 4 bases stayed unmatched. CDR1 is SGDLS, CDR2 YYNGEE, per germline. CDR3 loop: CASSDLAGAGELFF. As DNA, the CDR3 is TGTGCCAGCAGCGACCTAGCGGGCGCCGGGGAGCTGTTTTTT.